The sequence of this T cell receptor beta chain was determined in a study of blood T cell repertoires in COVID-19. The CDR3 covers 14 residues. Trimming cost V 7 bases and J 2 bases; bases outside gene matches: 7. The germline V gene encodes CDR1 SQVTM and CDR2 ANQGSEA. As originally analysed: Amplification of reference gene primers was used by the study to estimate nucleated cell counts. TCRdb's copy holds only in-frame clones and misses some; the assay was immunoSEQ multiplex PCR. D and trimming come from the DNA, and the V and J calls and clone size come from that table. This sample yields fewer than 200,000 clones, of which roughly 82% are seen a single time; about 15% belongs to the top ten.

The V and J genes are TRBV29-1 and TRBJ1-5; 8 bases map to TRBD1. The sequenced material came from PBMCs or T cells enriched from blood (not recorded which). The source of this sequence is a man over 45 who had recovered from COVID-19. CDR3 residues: CSARTGSGNQPQHF. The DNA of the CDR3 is TGCAGCGCCAGGACAGGGAGCGGCAATCAGCCCCAGCATTTT. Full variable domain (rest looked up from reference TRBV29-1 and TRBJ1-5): SAVISQKPSRDICQRGTSLTIQCQVDSQVTMMFWYRQQPGQSLTLIATANQGSEATYESGFVIDKFPISRPNLTFSTLTVSNMSPEDSSIYLCSARTGSGNQPQHFGDGTRLSIL.